This T cell receptor beta chain originates from a study of CD8 T cells in ankylosing spondylitis. Overall study findings and caveats: The clones that were linked to disease were reported to be significantly enriched in matched synovial fluid samples from ankylosing spondylitis patients. The authors found the disease-linked clones to be CD8+ and relatively rare in peripheral blood. Ankylosing spondylitis blood appeared to carry a characteristic TCR beta motif of several highly homologous variants.

5'-RACE, quantitative and with molecular barcodes, yielded the TCR beta libraries. TCRdb called the 5' RACE reads again in MiXCR, with one record for every CDR3 protein. Among 25,000 to 35,000 distinct CDR3 sequences listed, 5.3% were seen once. CDR1 and CDR2 from the germline V gene are SGDLS and YYNGEE. The CDR3 length is 16 residues. The junction had 10 bases not matched to a gene; V was cut back by 2 bases and J by 5 bases. This clonotype was seen more than once but under ten times. The antigen remains unidentified. The V gene is TRBV9, the J gene TRBJ2-3; TRBD2 matches at 8 bases. Input material: blood, either unsorted or a sorted T cell fraction (not recorded which). This TCR was recovered from a female donor with ankylosing spondylitis or in good health (not recorded which). The DNA of the CDR3 is TGTGCCAGCAGCGTGGCGGCGACTAGCGATAGAGATACGCAGTATTTT. Protein sequence: CASSVAATSDRDTQYF. Combining the CDR3 with reference TRBV9 and TRBJ2-3 gives the whole variable domain DSGVTQTPKHLITATGQRVTLRCSPRSGDLSVYWYQQSLDQGLQFLIQYYNGEERAKGNILERFSAQQFPDLHSELNLSSLELGDSALYFCASSVAATSDRDTQYFGPGTRLTVL.